This TCR beta chain was observed in a study of CD8 T cells in Susac syndrome (dated by TCRdb to the late 2010s). For the wider study: Of the Susac syndrome patients who were sequenced, eight were in clinical remission while roughly six had clinically active disease. At blood withdrawal, Susac syndrome patients were therapy-naive, treated with corticosteroids (with IVIg additionally given to some), or treated with IVIg alone. Repertoire sequencing was used to test whether CD8+ T cell activation and differentiation in Susac syndrome was antigen driven. CD8+ T cell repertoire clonality was compared between more than ten healthy donors, roughly 14 Susac syndrome patients and 15 multiple sclerosis patients. Results and caveats for the whole study, not just this receptor: Clonal expansion was observed in Susac syndrome CD8+ repertoires, with the highest expansion in CD8+ TEMRA cells and greater expansion in clinically active than in remitting patients. Looking at Susac-specific public clones, the researchers identified 15 to 20 in the total CD8+ repertoire and 4 or 5 in the CD8+ TEMRA repertoire. The study acknowledged that relatively few individuals were included in the TCR sequencing and HLA analysis.

High-throughput TCR beta sequencing profiled peripheral blood CD8+ and CD4+ T cells from healthy donors, Susac syndrome patients and multiple sclerosis patients. The Susac syndrome patients fulfilled recently defined diagnostic criteria for either definite or probable disease. Bulk CD8+ and CD4+ T cells were purified by magnetic negative isolation, whereas CD8+ TEMRA cells were enriched by FACS. Blood was collected in EDTA tubes and processed within 24 hours, with PBMCs isolated through density gradient centrifugation. PBMCs destined for TCR sequencing were cryopreserved in liquid nitrogen and later thawed in a 37 °C water bath. A purity of at least 90% was achieved for sorted or isolated CD4+, CD8+ and CD8+ TEMRA cells. V was cut back by 7 bases and J by 5 bases, leaving a gap of 23 bases between them. The germline V gene yields MNHEY for CDR1 and SVGEGT for CDR2. Inclusive of the bounding cysteine and phenylalanine, the CDR3 is 17 residues long. Only the CDR3 region is kept as DNA, spanning 51 bases read in frame from base 1.

RNA was extracted with the RNeasy kit and roughly 0.5 to 1 ug was reverse transcribed using random hexamers. The immunoSEQ multiplex PCR assay, which covers 54 Vbeta and 13 Jbeta segments, was used to amplify TCR beta CDR3 regions. Bias from PCR amplification was corrected by using a synthetic template baseline for primer optimization and for computational correction. In the original analysis: Reads were annotated to V, D and J genes according to IMGT and were analyzed with immunoSEQ Analyzer, with only productive sequences retained. Clonality was calculated as one minus the Shannon entropy normalized by log2 of the number of productive unique sequences. Public and private clones were assessed among the 100 most prevalent clones of each patient and control. Clones were defined as Susac-specific if absent from the healthy and MS cohorts, from around 1,100 published viral clones and from other ImmuneACCESS disease sequences. TCRdb reran the public reads through fastp at Q25 and MiXCR, keeping productive beta chains. Rows merge per CDR3 protein into single entries with the most common DNA and genes. The authors' filters were not applied to this entry. The sample table holds tens of thousands of distinct CDR3 sequences, of which 94% were seen once. 0.85% to 1% of the sample is in the top ten clones.

Regarding this clonotype: Its antigen specificity is not known. Qualities for individual bases were not recorded, and no much larger clone is one base off.

Sample: CD8+ T cells from PBMCs. The sequence derives from a human donor with Susac syndrome. The chain was built from TRBV6-2 or TRBV6-3 and TRBJ1-4; the D gene identity is not certain. The CDR3 region reads CASTSPYAGPQNEKLFF. The sequence in DNA is TGTGCCAGCACCTCCCCCTATGCCGGGCCTCAAAATGAAAAACTGTTTTTT.